The 9 T cell receptor beta chains listed next were all sequenced from one sample in a study of T cells after yellow fever vaccination. MiXCR, applied by TCRdb to the 5' RACE reads, yields one record per CDR3 protein. Among about 320,000 distinct CDR3 sequences listed, 3.5% to 4.5% were seen once. Material: PBMCs, obtained 15 days after the yellow fever booster vaccination. All receptors derive from a man between 18 and 29 years old who received the YFV17D yellow fever vaccine.

The chain combines TRBV5-6 with TRBJ2-5, with a tentative D call TRBD1 (8 bases). The germline CDR1 and CDR2 sequences are SGHDT and YYEEEE. Trimming removed 2 bases at V and 5 bases at J, with 16 bases between. The CDR3 is 15 amino acids. The CDR3 nucleotides are TGTGCCAGCAGCTTCGGAGGGGGGGACAGGGAGACCCAGTACTTC. Protein sequence: CASSFGGGDRETQYF.

The chain recombines TRBV2 with TRBJ1-1; the D is unclear. V lost 8 bases, J lost 4 bases, and 11 bases lay in between. Per the germline V gene, CDR1 is SNHLY and CDR2 is FYNNEI. CDR3 length: 12 amino acids. DNA of the CDR3: TGTGCCAGCTTCCGGGTGGGCACTGAAGCTTTCTTT. Translating gives CASFRVGTEAFF.

This clonotype was recorded a few times. The chain has TRBV7-9 and TRBJ1-5; the D is unclear. The CDR3 loop spans 12 amino acids. Trimming pared 0 bases from V and 10 bases from J, leaving 7 bases between. The germline V gene has CDR1 SEHNR and CDR2 FQNEAQ (reference sequence). CDR3 protein: CASSLAREPQHF. CDR3 sequence (DNA): TGTGCCAGCAGCTTAGCGCGGGAACCCCAGCATTTT.

Ten or more counts support this clonotype. The rearrangement joins TRBV18 to TRBJ1-3; perhaps TRBD1 as D (5 bases). Trimming removed 2 bases at V and 4 bases at J, with 9 bases between. This CDR3 has 14 amino acids. CDR1 is KGHSH, CDR2 LQKENI, per germline. CDR3: CASSPSDKGNTIYF. CDR3 DNA: TGTGCCAGCTCACCATCGGACAAAGGAAACACCATATATTTT.

This clonotype was detected only a few times. The chain uses TRBV5-4 and TRBJ2-1, with D possibly being TRBD1 or TRBD2 (5 bases each). The ends were cut back, 0 bases at V and 0 bases at J, with 10 bases in the middle. The CDR3 has 16 amino acids. In germline, CDR1 is SGHNT, CDR2 YYREEE (reference sequence). CDR3 DNA sequence: TGTGCCAGCAGCTTGGGGGGGAGAAGCTCCTACAATGAGCAGTTCTTC. Translating gives CASSLGGRSSYNEQFF.

This clonotype has at least ten counts. The gene calls are TRBV5-5 and TRBJ2-3; 10 bases fit TRBD2. Trimming cost V 5 bases and J 5 bases; bases outside gene matches: 11. There are 16 residues in the CDR3. Germline V lookup: CDR1 SGHKS, CDR2 YYEKEE (reference sequence). The CDR3 sequence is CASSGSSGGTLDTQYF. The CDR3 DNA follows: TGTGCCAGCAGTGGTTCTAGCGGGGGCACCTTAGATACGCAGTATTTT.

The chain joins TRBV6-6 to TRBJ1-2; possibly TRBD1 for D (6 bases). This CDR3 contains 12 residues. Germline assignment: CDR1 MNHNY and CDR2 SVGAGI (reference sequence). Trimming pared 4 bases from V and 10 bases from J, leaving 13 bases between. CDR3 DNA: TGTGCCAGCAGTTCCCCGGACAGTTTCTACACCTTC. Translated, it gives CASSSPDSFYTF.

The gene calls are TRBV19 and TRBJ2-5; D possibly corresponds to TRBD1 (5 bases). CDR3 length: 13 amino acids. CDR1 is LNHDA and CDR2 is SQIVND in the germline V gene (reference sequence). V gave up 4 bases and J gave up 3 bases, with 9 bases separating them. The CDR3 is CASSTGWEETQYF. The CDR3 DNA is TGTGCCAGTAGTACAGGGTGGGAAGAGACCCAGTACTTC.

This clonotype was seen more than once but under ten times. V is TRBV7-2 and J is TRBJ1-4; D not certain. There are 14 residues in the CDR3. V lost 5 bases and J lost 5, with 12 bases in between. Looked up from germline, CDR1 is SGHTA and CDR2 is FQGNSA. The chain's CDR3 is CASSQSVGNEKLFF. As DNA, the CDR3 is TGTGCCAGCAGCCAATCCGTGGGGAATGAAAAACTGTTTTTT.